The TCR beta chain under discussion was sequenced for a study of cytomegalovirus exposure and HLA in healthy donors (dated by TCRdb to about 2017). Background for the entire study: In an earlier analysis of under 750 of the donors, 250 to 350 Gb of sequence data and roughly 100 million unique TCR beta sequences from approximately 180 million T cells were reported. About 280 gigabases of sequencing data and around 85 million unique TCR sequences made up an early release that covered around 640 HLA-typed donors. The genetic ancestry cluster associated with self-reported Caucasian donors included over 80% of the approximately 400 genotyped donors. The study was designed to test whether signatures of past pathogen exposure could be identified by cataloging public T cell receptors. The study profiled the T cell repertoires of hundreds of subjects by immunosequencing and related them to cytomegalovirus serostatus. Besides the first cohort of more than 650 subjects, a separate validation cohort made up of 120 different subjects was used. The study combined high-throughput TCR immunosequencing, statistical association of individual TCRs with disease status, and machine learning to predict cytomegalovirus infection status. To study patterns of TCR occurrence, a later analysis re-analyzed previously published TCR beta repertoires from 500 to 850 donors and added high-resolution HLA genotyping. Rather than drawing on any new phenotypic data, the later analysis identified candidate immune exposures from TCR beta sequences and the way those sequences occurred across donors. To decide whether each TCR beta V gene segment behaved as functional or pseudogenic, an earlier analysis of some 600 of the donors relied on high-throughput TCR beta sequencing. Donor age, sex, ethnicity and CMV serostatus were compiled alongside the repertoire data. A later genetic analysis used genome-wide SNP genotypes for about 65% of the roughly 670 donors, treating that subset as a discovery cohort. Every repertoire in the discovery cohort had been generated on one and the same sequencing platform. HLA typing covered class I and class II loci at four-digit resolution. The number of typed donors differed by locus: about 620-640 for A, B, C, DRB1 and DQB1; some 540 for DQA1; roughly 600 for DPA1; and 400 to 480 for DPB1. Five DR-DQ haplotypes were handled as single units for association and clustering, since linkage in the cohort was strong. Among 300 to 450 genotyped donors of the cohort, an average of about 240,000 unique TCR beta nucleotide sequences were sequenced per donor, 15% to 20% of them non-productive. Results and caveats for the whole study, not just this receptor: In both the original and validation cohorts, the classifier was reported to diagnose cytomegalovirus status with high specificity and sensitivity. An association between a missense DCLRE1C variant and V-gene and J-gene trimming of TCR beta chains was found in a later genetic analysis and replicated in an independent cohort. When HLA alleles, especially DR and DQ, strongly co-occurred, TCR associations were difficult to assign to individual alleles. A later analysis found that HLA-associated TCR beta chains were more clonally expanded and had lower generation probabilities than equally common non-associated chains. Because counts were too low, about 17 rarely observed V segments, including chromosome 9 orphons, were excluded from the earlier analysis of 500 to 700 of the donors. In vitro tests confirmed that a few of the cytomegalovirus-associated TCR beta chains recognize cytomegalovirus antigens. A further reported finding was that TCR beta sequences accurately predicted the HLA-A and HLA-B alleles for most subjects in the first cohort. Only TCR beta chains were sequenced in this cohort, and the absence of alpha or paired-chain data limited detectable features. According to the authors, the approach could potentially be generalized to other disease states and immunological phenotypes. In a later analysis, TCR association rates were found to vary across HLA loci, with the most associated TCRs seen for DRB1 alleles and the fewest for HLA-C alleles. A later genetic analysis reported fewer N-insertions in productive TCRs among donors in an Asian-associated ancestry cluster than the roughly 700-donor mean. Some IMGT-functional V segments, including TRBV6-2 and TRBV6-3, could not be distinguished by the 87-base-pair reads and were therefore excluded. In a later analysis, most CMV-associated TCR beta chains were found to appear HLA-restricted, with HLA associations seemingly driven largely by CMV exposure. Several of the top co-occurrence clusters appeared to be linked to parvovirus B19, influenza, CMV and Epstein-Barr virus, according to a later analysis. Most TCR sequences were seen in very few donors, while some public TCRs were found in many individuals. Correlated functional status among segregating V segments might be attributable to linkage disequilibrium, but an unknown experimental factor could not be ruled out. In an earlier analysis of fewer than 700 of the donors, most TCR beta V segments appeared in productive rearrangements about 87% or about 30% of the time, broadly matching IMGT annotations. A cluster of highly shared sequence variants was judged likely to represent a technical artifact of the sequencing pipeline. A total of 150 or so TCR beta chains were listed by the study as associated with cytomegalovirus. A later analysis associated about 16,000 TCR beta sequences with specific HLA alleles at a false discovery rate of 0.05. Presence/absence analyses assumed roughly uniform sequencing depth across donors, an assumption that may not hold. CMV serostatus was the only immune exposure information available for the cohort. Because HLA typing was missing for some donors at each locus, association tests included only the typed subset.

The trim is 4 bases for V and 1 base for J, with a gap of 12 bases between the germline ends. Based on the germline V gene, the CDR1 and CDR2 sequences are MDHEN and SYDVKM. Counted from cysteine to phenylalanine, this CDR3 has 15 amino acids. The only DNA kept is the CDR3, 45 bases in frame from the first base. In total, approximately 610 healthy bone marrow donors made up the cohort. All cohort members were sampled while nominally healthy, although unrecorded immune exposures were likely present. The donor tested CMV seronegative, placing the donor among the 350 or so seronegative members of the cohort. Each donor provided a peripheral blood sample, and peripheral blood mononuclear cells were used for TCR beta sequencing. Genomic DNA was extracted from the blood cell samples with the Qiagen DNeasy Blood Extraction Kit. About this clone: Its antigen remains undetermined. One base away there is no much larger clone; base qualities are not given.

The receptor library was made with the immunoSEQ multiplex PCR assay. A mixture of 60 forward primers for TCR Vbeta segments and 13 reverse primers for TCR Jbeta segments was used in the multiplex PCR. Amplification of the CDR3 region of rearranged TCR beta genes was performed with a multiplex PCR assay on genomic DNA. On the Illumina HiSeq System, the amplified TCR beta libraries were sequenced as 87-base-pair reads. The published analysis was carried out like this. Across the 500 to 750 repertoires, a later analysis counted 75 million to 90 million unique TCR beta chains, around 11 million of which were shared by at least two donors. A nearest-neighbor algorithm error-corrected the raw reads and collapsed the reads into unique sequences, merging closely related sequences to remove PCR and sequencing errors. Alignment of CDR3 sequences to IMGT reference sequences was used to assign V, D and J gene segments. For a sequence to be retained, a match of at least six nucleotides was required to both a V gene segment and a J gene segment. Rearrangements were called productive when the CDR3 lacked stop codons and stayed in frame with V and J; all others were non-productive. CDR3 was defined by IMGT convention, running from the second conserved V-encoded cysteine to the conserved J-encoded phenylalanine. The earlier analysis of about 500 of the donors excluded sequences that lacked an unambiguous match to a single V gene segment. In an earlier analysis of 500 to 750 of the donors, V segments were called functional above 56.7% productive rearrangements and were called segregating when the between-donor standard deviation exceeded 5%. A statistical classification framework was developed to diagnose cytomegalovirus status using the catalog of TCR beta chain sequences. V and J gene assignment, in a later analysis, came from comparing TCR nucleotide sequences with IMGT/GENE-DB human TR gene sequences. In a later analysis, CDR3 sequences and most-parsimonious VDJ recombination scenarios were assigned using the TCRdist pipeline. In a later analysis, each TCR beta chain was defined by its CDR3 amino acid sequence together with its V-gene family, and reads lacking a unique V-gene family were excluded. As a way to deal with suspected cross-contamination and a sequencing artifact, a later analysis dropped approximately 590 nucleotide sequences that were highly shared and had low generation probability. For each public chain, a later analysis derived a clonal expansion index from normalized ranks of inferred template counts within each repertoire. Generation probabilities in a later analysis came from a VDJ recombination model fitted to out-of-frame rearrangements, and those results were checked against IGoR. In a later analysis, TCR-TCR, TCR-HLA and TCR-CMV co-occurrence was scored with hypergeometric tests, and a repertoire-size bias correction was applied to TCR pairs. A later analysis estimated false discovery rates by permuting HLA or CMV assignments 20 times. In a later analysis, co-occurring TCRs were grouped using DBSCAN, and TCRdist sequence similarity was added for clustering within HLA-allele-positive subsets. Repertoires with fewer than 30,000 or more than 120,000 public chains, plus five repertoires with anomalous nucleotide sharing, were excluded from co-occurrence clustering. Imported from immuneACCESS, the table was reduced by TCRdb to in-frame sequences with V and J called. These copies leave out some clones; in studies compared against another copy, an unresolved V gene accounts for under half, and the cause of the remainder is not known. V and J calls and clone size follow that table, whereas D and trimming were derived from the DNA. Across this sample there are 120,000 or so clones, with 75% seen only once. The ten largest clones take up around 3% of the sample.

Sequencing was done on a sample of PBMCs. The V and J segments used are TRBV28 and TRBJ2-3; the D gene is perhaps TRBD2, on 6 matching bases. This clonotype was obtained from a woman aged 45 to 65 in good health and CMV-seronegative. Read as DNA, the sequence is TGTGCCAGCAGTTCCCGTCCTAGCGGCACAGATACGCAGTATTTT. This translates into CASSSRPSGTDTQYF.